This T cell receptor beta chain was profiled in a study of blood T cell repertoires in COVID-19. Study background: COVID-19 samples from acute and convalescent phases originated in the United States, Italy and Spain. From T cells, B-cell-depleted T cells, or PBMCs came the material, which was cDNA or gDNA.

Per the authors' pipeline: Amplification of reference gene primers was used by the study to estimate nucleated cell counts. Assay: immunoSEQ multiplex PCR; the TCRdb copy retains only in-frame clones and omits some. V, J and clone size were drawn from that table, and D and trimming were deduced from the DNA. This sample has 300,000 to 350,000 clones; approximately 92% occur once, and the top ten carry about 7%. Patients from Seattle were sampled longitudinally, starting during active infection. Germline lookup yields CDR1 DFQATT and CDR2 SNEGSKA (reference sequence). V dropped 6 bases and J dropped 2 bases, with 5 bases sitting between them. The CDR3 covers 11 residues.

The gene calls are TRBV20-1 and TRBJ2-1; unclear D gene. The specimen sequenced was peripheral blood. This TCR was recovered from a young woman with COVID-19, enrolled during active disease. This CDR3 reads CSADTYNEQFF. The CDR3 bases are TGCAGTGCCGACACCTACAATGAGCAGTTCTTC.